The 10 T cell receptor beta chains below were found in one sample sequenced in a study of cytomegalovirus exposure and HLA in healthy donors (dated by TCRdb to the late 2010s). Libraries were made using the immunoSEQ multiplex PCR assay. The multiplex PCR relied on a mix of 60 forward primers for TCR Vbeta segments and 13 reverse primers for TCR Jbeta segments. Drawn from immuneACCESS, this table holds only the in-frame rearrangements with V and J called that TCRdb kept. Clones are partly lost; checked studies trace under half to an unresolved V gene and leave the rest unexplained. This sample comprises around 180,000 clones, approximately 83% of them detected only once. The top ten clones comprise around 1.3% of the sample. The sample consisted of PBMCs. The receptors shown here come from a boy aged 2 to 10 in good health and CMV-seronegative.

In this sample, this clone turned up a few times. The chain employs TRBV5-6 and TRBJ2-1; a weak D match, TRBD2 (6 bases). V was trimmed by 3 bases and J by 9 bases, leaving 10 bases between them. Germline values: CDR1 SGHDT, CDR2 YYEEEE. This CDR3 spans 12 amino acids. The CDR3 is CASSWTTVEQFF. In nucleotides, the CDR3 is TGTGCCAGCAGCTGGACTACGGTTGAGCAGTTCTTC. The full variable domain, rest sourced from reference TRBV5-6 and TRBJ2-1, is DAGVTQSPTHLIKTRGQQVTLRCSPKSGHDTVSWYQQALGQGPQFIFQYYEEEERQRGNFPDRFSGHQFPNYSSELNVNALLLGDSALYLCASSWTTVEQFFGPGTRLTVL.

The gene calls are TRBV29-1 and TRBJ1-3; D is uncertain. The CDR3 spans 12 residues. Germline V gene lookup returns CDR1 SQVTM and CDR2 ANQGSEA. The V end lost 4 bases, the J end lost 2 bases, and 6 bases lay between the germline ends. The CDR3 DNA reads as TGCAGCGTTGGACAAGCTGGAAACACCATATATTTT. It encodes CSVGQAGNTIYF.

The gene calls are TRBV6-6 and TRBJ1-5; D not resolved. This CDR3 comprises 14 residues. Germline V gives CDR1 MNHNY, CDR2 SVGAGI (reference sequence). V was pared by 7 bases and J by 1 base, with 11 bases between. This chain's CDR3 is CASKQRASNQPQHF. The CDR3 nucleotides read TGTGCCAGCAAACAGAGGGCGAGCAATCAGCCCCAGCATTTT.

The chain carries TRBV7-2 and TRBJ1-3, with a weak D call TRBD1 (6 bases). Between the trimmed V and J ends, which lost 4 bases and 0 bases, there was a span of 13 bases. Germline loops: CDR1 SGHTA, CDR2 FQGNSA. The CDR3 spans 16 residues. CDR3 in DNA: TGTGCCAGCAGCTCATGGGGGCAGCGCTCTGGAAACACCATATATTTT. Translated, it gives CASSSWGQRSGNTIYF.

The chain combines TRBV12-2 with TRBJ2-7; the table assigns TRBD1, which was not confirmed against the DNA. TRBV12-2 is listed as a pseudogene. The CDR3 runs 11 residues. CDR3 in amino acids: CASRPGQGQYF. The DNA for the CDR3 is TGTGCAAGTCGCCCAGGACAGGGCCAGTACTTC.

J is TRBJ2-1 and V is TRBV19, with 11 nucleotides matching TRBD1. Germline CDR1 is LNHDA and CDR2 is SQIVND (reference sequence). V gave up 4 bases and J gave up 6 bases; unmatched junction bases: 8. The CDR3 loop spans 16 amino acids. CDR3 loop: CASSTPGTGGINEQFF. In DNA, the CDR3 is TGTGCCAGTAGTACCCCCGGGACAGGGGGAATCAATGAGCAGTTCTTC.

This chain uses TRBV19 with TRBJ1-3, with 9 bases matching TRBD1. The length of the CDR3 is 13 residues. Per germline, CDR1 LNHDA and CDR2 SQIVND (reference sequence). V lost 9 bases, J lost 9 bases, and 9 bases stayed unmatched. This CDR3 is CASRGTGYSTIYF. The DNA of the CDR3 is TGTGCCAGCCGCGGGACAGGGTATAGCACCATATATTTT.

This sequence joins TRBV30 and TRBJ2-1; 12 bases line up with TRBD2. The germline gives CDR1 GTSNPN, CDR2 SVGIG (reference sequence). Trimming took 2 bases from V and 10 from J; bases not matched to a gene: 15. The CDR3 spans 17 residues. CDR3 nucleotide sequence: TGTGCCTGGAGTAACGGTCAAGGGCTAGCGGGAGGGGGGGAGCAGTTCTTC. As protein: CAWSNGQGLAGGGEQFF.

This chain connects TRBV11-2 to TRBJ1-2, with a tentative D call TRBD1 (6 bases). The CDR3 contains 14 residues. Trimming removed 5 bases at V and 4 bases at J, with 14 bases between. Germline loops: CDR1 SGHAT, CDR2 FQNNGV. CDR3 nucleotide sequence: TGTGCCAGCAGCCCCCCGACAGGCAGCTATGGCTACACCTTC. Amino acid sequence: CASSPPTGSYGYTF.

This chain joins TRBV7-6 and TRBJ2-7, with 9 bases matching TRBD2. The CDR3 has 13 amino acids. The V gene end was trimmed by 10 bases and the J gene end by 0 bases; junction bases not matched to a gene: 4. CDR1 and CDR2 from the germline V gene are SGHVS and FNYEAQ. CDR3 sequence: CATRSGSSYEQYF. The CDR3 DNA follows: TGTGCCACCCGTAGCGGGAGCTCCTACGAGCAGTACTTC.